The clone carrying this T cell receptor beta chain appeared a single time. The CDR3 is 16 amino acids. With 4 bases removed from V and 10 bases from J, the gap between germline ends came to 23 bases. CDR1 is SGHVS, CDR2 FQNEAQ, per germline. This sample was included in a study of blood T cell repertoires in COVID-19. Study context: Italy, Spain and the United States were the sources of the convalescent and acute COVID-19 samples. The cDNA or gDNA used as material had been derived from T cells, B-cell-depleted T cells, or PBMCs.

The authors' processing: Amplification of reference gene primers was used by the study to estimate nucleated cell counts. Assay: immunoSEQ multiplex PCR; the TCRdb copy retains only in-frame clones and omits some. V and J calls and clone size come straight from that table; D and trimming were deduced from the DNA. The table shows some 250,000 clones, with about four fifths occurring only once. What was sequenced was peripheral blood. This receptor was obtained from a man aged 50 to 59 with active or convalescent COVID-19. The chain links TRBV7-8 to TRBJ1-5; no definite D call. CDR3: CASSSVRGPRRAPQHF. The CDR3, as DNA: TGTGCCAGCAGCTCCGTTAGAGGACCCAGGCGGGCACCCCAGCATTTT.